The source of this TCR beta chain is a study of identical twins. The study's findings and limits: There were fewer insertions in abundant cord blood beta clonotypes, but memory repertoires showed no such pattern. The analysis was cross-sectional rather than longitudinal within donors.

With respect to this clonotype: Its antigen is not known.

Template switching added a universal primer binding site, and final cDNA carried unique molecular identifiers. MiXCR, applied by TCRdb to the 5' RACE reads, yields one record per CDR3 protein. The sample includes nearly 900,000 distinct CDR3 sequences, 9% to 15% seen only once; the top ten take around 1.5%. V shed 4 bases, J shed 3 bases, and the junction held 4 bases outside the gene matches. Germline CDR1 reads SGHTS; CDR2 reads YDEGEE. The CDR3 is 15 residues long. This same sample was also part of a study on yellow fever vaccine responses in identical twins.

The chain combines TRBV5-8 with TRBJ2-1; 10 bases agree with TRBD1. Sequenced input: PBMCs. The source is a woman aged 18-30 years in good health. The CDR3 coding sequence is TGTGCCAGCAGCACCGGGACAGGGGACTACAATGAGCAGTTCTTC. It translates to CASSTGTGDYNEQFF.